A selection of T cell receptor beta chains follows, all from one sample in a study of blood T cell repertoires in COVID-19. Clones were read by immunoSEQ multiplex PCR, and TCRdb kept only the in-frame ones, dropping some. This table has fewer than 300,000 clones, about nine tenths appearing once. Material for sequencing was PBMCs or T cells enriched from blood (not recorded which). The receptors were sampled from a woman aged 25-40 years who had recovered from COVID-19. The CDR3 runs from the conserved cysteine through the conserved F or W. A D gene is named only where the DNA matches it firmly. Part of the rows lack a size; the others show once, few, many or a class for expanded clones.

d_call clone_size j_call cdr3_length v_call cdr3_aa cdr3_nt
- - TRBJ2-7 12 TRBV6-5 CASRVTGTEQYF TGTGCCAGCAGGGTTACAGGGACCGAGCAGTACTTC
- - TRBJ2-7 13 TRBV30 CACQRVGSSEQYF TGTGCCTGCCAAAGGGTTGGGAGTAGCGAGCAGTACTTC
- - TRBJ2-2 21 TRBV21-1 CASSKPPPGFHVSLNTGELFF TGTGCCAGCAGCAAGCCCCCTCCAGGGTTTCATGTATCCCTTAACACCGGGGAGCTGTTTTTT
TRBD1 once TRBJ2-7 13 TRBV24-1 CATSGQGSYEQYF TGTGCCACCAGTGGACAGGGATCCTACGAGCAGTACTTC
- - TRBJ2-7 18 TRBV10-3 CAISDGSGSLLDYYEQYF TGTGCCATCAGTGATGGTTCCGGGTCCCTTTTAGATTACTACGAGCAGTACTTC
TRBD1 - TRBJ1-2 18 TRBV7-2 CASSPTVRRRDRVKGYTF TGTGCCAGCAGCCCCACCGTGCGTCGCCGGGACAGGGTTAAAGGCTACACCTTC
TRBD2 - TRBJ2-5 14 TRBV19 CASRFLAGEGTQYF TGTGCCAGTAGATTTCTAGCGGGAGAGGGGACCCAGTACTTC
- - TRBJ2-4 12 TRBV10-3 CAISESRDIQYF TGTGCCATCAGTGAGTCGAGGGACATTCAGTACTTC
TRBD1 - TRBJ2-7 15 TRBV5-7 CASSLVDRDSYEQYF TGTGCCAGCAGCTTGGTAGACAGGGATTCCTACGAGCAGTACTTC
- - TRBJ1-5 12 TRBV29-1 CGVSGQNQPQHF TGCGGGGTATCAGGGCAAAATCAGCCCCAGCATTTT
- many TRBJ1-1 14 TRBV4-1 CASSLFTGSTEAFF TGCGCCAGCAGCCTTTTTACAGGGAGCACTGAAGCTTTCTTT
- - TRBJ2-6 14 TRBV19 CASSLAPGANVLTF TGTGCCAGTAGCCTAGCCCCTGGGGCCAACGTCCTGACTTTC
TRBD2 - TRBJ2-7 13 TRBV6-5 CAAGTSVSYEQYF TGTGCCGCCGGGACTAGCGTCTCCTACGAGCAGTACTTC
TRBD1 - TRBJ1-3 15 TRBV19 CASSPPGGPGNTIYF TGTGCCAGTAGTCCTCCAGGGGGGCCTGGAAACACCATATATTTT
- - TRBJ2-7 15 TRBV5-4 CASSSVSGMGWEQYF TGTGCCAGCAGCTCCGTTTCCGGGATGGGGTGGGAGCAGTACTTC
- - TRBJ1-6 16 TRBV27 CASSSGGQGYNSPLHF TGTGCCAGCAGTTCCGGCGGTCAGGGTTATAATTCACCCCTCCACTTT
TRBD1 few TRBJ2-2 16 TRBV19 CASSEKDRGFTGELFF TGTGCCAGTAGTGAGAAGGACAGGGGGTTCACCGGGGAGCTGTTTTTT
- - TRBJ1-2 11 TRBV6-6 CASGSGDGYTF TGTGCCAGTGGGAGTGGAGATGGCTACACCTTC
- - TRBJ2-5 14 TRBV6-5 CASSYSGSRETQYF TGTGCCAGCAGTTACTCCGGGAGTCGGGAGACCCAGTACTTC
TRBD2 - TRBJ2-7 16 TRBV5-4 CASSMMTSGRPYEQYF TGTGCCAGCAGCATGATGACTAGCGGGAGGCCCTACGAGCAGTACTTC
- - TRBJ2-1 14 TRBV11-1 CASSLGGYHNEQFF TGTGCCAGCAGCTTAGGGGGCTATCACAATGAGCAGTTCTTC
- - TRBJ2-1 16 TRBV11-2 CASSLQAGRANNEQFF TGTGCCAGCAGCTTGCAAGCGGGCCGGGCTAACAATGAGCAGTTCTTC
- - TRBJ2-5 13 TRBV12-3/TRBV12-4 CASSIRQSETQYF TGTGCCAGCAGTATTCGACAGAGCGAGACCCAGTACTTC
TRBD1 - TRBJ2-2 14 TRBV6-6 CASSQRTGPGELFF TGTGCCAGCAGCCAACGGACAGGGCCCGGGGAGCTGTTTTTT
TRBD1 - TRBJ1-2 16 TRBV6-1 CASSEADRGREYGYTF TGTGCCAGCAGTGAAGCAGACAGGGGGCGAGAGTATGGCTACACCTTC
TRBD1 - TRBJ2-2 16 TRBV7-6 CASSLGGGENTGELFF TGTGCCAGCAGCTTAGGAGGGGGCGAGAACACCGGGGAGCTGTTTTTT
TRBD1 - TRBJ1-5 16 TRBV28 CASSTPGQGDNQPQHF TGTGCCAGCAGTACTCCGGGACAGGGGGACAATCAGCCCCAGCATTTT
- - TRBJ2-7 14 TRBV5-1 CASSSQAGSYEQYF TGCGCCAGCAGCTCTCAGGCCGGTTCCTACGAGCAGTACTTC
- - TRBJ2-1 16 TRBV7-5 CARSLVSGLAGDEQFF TGTGCCAGAAGCTTAGTAAGTGGACTAGCCGGCGATGAGCAGTTCTTC
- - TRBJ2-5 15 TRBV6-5 CASSPGAQGGETQYF TGTGCCAGCAGCCCGGGGGCCCAGGGGGGAGAGACCCAGTACTTC
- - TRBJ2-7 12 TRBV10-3 CAIRRDAYEQYF TGTGCCATACGGAGGGACGCCTACGAGCAGTACTTC
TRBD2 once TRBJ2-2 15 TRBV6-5 CASSRTSGTPGELFF TGTGCCAGCAGCCGGACTAGCGGGACCCCCGGGGAGCTGTTTTTT
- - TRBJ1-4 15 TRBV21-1 CASSKRDIGFEKLFF TGTGCCAGCAGCAAACGGGACATTGGATTTGAAAAACTGTTTTTT
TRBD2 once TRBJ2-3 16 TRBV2 CANIKLAGPPTDTQYF TGTGCCAACATCAAACTAGCGGGCCCCCCCACAGATACGCAGTATTTT
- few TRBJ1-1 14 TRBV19 CASSPGAGNTEAFF TGTGCCAGTAGTCCTGGGGCCGGGAACACTGAAGCTTTCTTT
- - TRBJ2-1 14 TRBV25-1 CASSLGGPYNEQFF TGTGCCAGCAGTTTGGGGGGACCCTACAATGAGCAGTTCTTC
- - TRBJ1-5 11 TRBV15 CATTGDQPQHF TGTGCCACCACCGGGGATCAGCCCCAGCATTTT
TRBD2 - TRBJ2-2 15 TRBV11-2 CASSPSWEGTGELFF TGTGCCAGCAGCCCCTCGTGGGAGGGGACCGGGGAGCTGTTTTTT
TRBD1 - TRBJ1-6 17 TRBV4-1 CASSHPIGTGNNSPLHF TGCGCCAGCAGCCACCCGATTGGGACAGGCAATAATTCACCCCTCCACTTT
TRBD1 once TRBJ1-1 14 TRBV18 CASSPGQGLNEAFF TGTGCCAGCTCACCAGGACAGGGGCTTAATGAAGCTTTCTTT
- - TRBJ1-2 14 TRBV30 CAWSPIGGDYGYTF TGTGCCTGGAGTCCCATTGGAGGGGACTATGGCTACACCTTC
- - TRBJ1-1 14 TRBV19 CASSNKGKGTEAFF TGTGCCAGTAGTAACAAGGGCAAGGGGACTGAAGCTTTCTTT
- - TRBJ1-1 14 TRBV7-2 CASSLRSGDTEAFF TGTGCCAGCAGCTTACGGTCGGGGGACACTGAAGCTTTCTTT
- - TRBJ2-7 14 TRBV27 CASSFGVYSYEQYF TGTGCCAGCAGTTTCGGGGTTTACTCCTACGAGCAGTACTTC
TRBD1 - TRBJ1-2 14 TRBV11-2 CASRTRDRAGGYTF TGTGCCAGCAGAACCCGGGACAGGGCCGGTGGCTACACCTTC
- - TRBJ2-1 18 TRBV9 CASSPRGGYNQQINEQFF TGTGCCAGCAGCCCCAGAGGAGGATATAACCAACAGATCAATGAGCAGTTCTTC
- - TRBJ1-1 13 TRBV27 CASRPDWNTEAFF TGTGCCAGCAGGCCGGACTGGAACACTGAAGCTTTCTTT
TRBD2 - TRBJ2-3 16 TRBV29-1 CSVAGTSAQHTDTQYF TGCAGCGTGGCCGGGACTAGCGCCCAACACACAGATACGCAGTATTTT